Listed below are T cell receptor beta chains from one sample, sequenced in a study of cytomegalovirus exposure and HLA in healthy donors. Profiled with immunoSEQ multiplex PCR; TCRdb holds only in-frame clones, not every one. The sample gives 150,000 to 200,000 clones, roughly three quarters of which show up once; over 6% is in the top ten. Sequenced: PBMCs. These receptors were taken from a middle-aged man in good health and CMV-seropositive. CDR3s include the opening cysteine and the closing phenylalanine or tryptophan. A D gene is named only where the DNA matches it firmly. The size of a clone is reported for some rows only, either as once, few or many, or as a class for expanded clones.

clone_size | j_call | v_call | d_call | cdr3_nt | cdr3_aa
once | TRBJ2-3 | TRBV7-3 | - | TGTGCCAGCAGCCCCCGTAACACAGATACGCAGTATTTT | CASSPRNTDTQYF
few | TRBJ1-2 | TRBV4-1 | - | TGCGCCAGCAGCCGGGGAGCTGGCTACACCTTC | CASSRGAGYTF
- | TRBJ1-1 | TRBV5-1 | TRBD1 | TGCGCCAGCAGCCTAGATGGTTCGACAGGGAGTCGCACTGAAGCTTTCTTT | CASSLDGSTGSRTEAFF
- | TRBJ1-6 | TRBV7-8 | - | TGTGCCAGCAGCATGGGCCTGGAGGGAAATTCACCCCTCCACTTT | CASSMGLEGNSPLHF
- | TRBJ1-6 | TRBV13 | TRBD1 | TGTGCCAGCAGCTTTGAACAGGGGATTAATTCACCCCTCCACTTT | CASSFEQGINSPLHF
few | TRBJ2-7 | TRBV7-9 | TRBD2 | TGTGCCAGCAGCTTAGGTGGACTAGGAGGCTACGAGCAGTACTTC | CASSLGGLGGYEQYF
- | TRBJ2-7 | TRBV6-5 | - | TGTGCCAGCAGCCTAGTTCCGTCCTACGAGCAGTACTTC | CASSLVPSYEQYF
- | TRBJ1-5 | TRBV30 | TRBD1 | TGTGCCTGGAGCGCCGGGACAGTTAATCAGCCCCAGCATTTT | CAWSAGTVNQPQHF
few | TRBJ2-7 | TRBV6-6 | - | TGTGCCAGCAGTTACTCGGCGGGTTTCTACGAGCAGTACTTC | CASSYSAGFYEQYF
few | TRBJ1-4 | TRBV7-9 | TRBD1 | TGTGCCAGCAGCCGATGGGACAGTTTAGCTGAAAAACTGTTTTTT | CASSRWDSLAEKLFF
- | TRBJ2-4 | TRBV18 | TRBD2 | TGTGCCAGCTCACTATCGGGACTAGGGAAAAACATTCAGTACTTC | CASSLSGLGKNIQYF
few | TRBJ1-2 | TRBV6-6 | - | TGTGCCAGCAGTTACTATCCATCATCACAGGCGGATGGCTACACCTTC | CASSYYPSSQADGYTF
- | TRBJ2-2 | TRBV2 | TRBD1 | TGTGCCAGCAGCACTCAGGGGGCGAACACCGGGGAGCTGTTTTTT | CASSTQGANTGELFF
few | TRBJ2-3 | TRBV4-1 | TRBD2 | TGCGCCAGCACACGGGGGGCAGATACGCAGTATTTT | CASTRGADTQYF
- | TRBJ1-2 | TRBV11-3 | - | TGTGCCAGCAGCTTAAGCTCCAGCCGAGGGGGCTACACCTTC | CASSLSSSRGGYTF
once | TRBJ1-1 | TRBV11-3 | - | TGTGCCAGTGGCAGGGGTTGGAACACTGAAGCTTTCTTT | CASGRGWNTEAFF
- | TRBJ1-1 | TRBV6-5 | TRBD1 | TGTGCCAGCAGTTCCCCCGGGGACAGGGGGAACACTGAAGCTTTCTTT | CASSSPGDRGNTEAFF
- | TRBJ2-1 | TRBV5-6 | - | TGTGCCAGCAGCCCGGACAGTTACAATGAGCAGTTCTTC | CASSPDSYNEQFF
- | TRBJ1-6 | TRBV6-6 | TRBD1 | TGTGCCAGCAGATCCGGGACAGGGGCCTCACCCCTCCACTTT | CASRSGTGASPLHF
once | TRBJ1-4 | TRBV4-3 | TRBD1 | TGCGCCAGCAGCCACCTGAATACAGGGGAGGATGAAAAACTGTTTTTT | CASSHLNTGEDEKLFF
- | TRBJ1-5 | TRBV6-1 | - | TGTGCCAGCATTCGGGATCCCAATGGCAATCAGCCCCAGCATTTT | CASIRDPNGNQPQHF
- | TRBJ2-7 | TRBV7-6 | TRBD1 | TGTGCCAGCAGCTTACTGGGACAGGGGAACCACGAGCAGTACTTC | CASSLLGQGNHEQYF
- | TRBJ2-1 | TRBV7-9 | - | TGTGCCAGCACCTTGGGCGGGGCCAATGAGCAGTTCTTC | CASTLGGANEQFF
- | TRBJ1-5 | TRBV9 | - | TGTGCCAGCAGCGTAGGGGGGGAACAGCCCCAGCATTTT | CASSVGGEQPQHF
- | TRBJ1-2 | TRBV7-2 | TRBD1 | TGTGCCAGCAGAGAAGGACAGGGCAGCTACACCTTC | CASREGQGSYTF
few | TRBJ2-7 | TRBV5-8 | TRBD1 | TGTGCCAGCAGTTCCGGGACAGACTACGAGCAGTACTTC | CASSSGTDYEQYF
- | TRBJ1-5 | TRBV6-5 | TRBD1 | TGTGCCAGCCGAGAGGCAGGGGGCGCGCAGCCCCAGCATTTT | CASREAGGAQPQHF
- | TRBJ1-1 | TRBV19 | - | TGTGCCAGTACCTCCTTAGAATCAAACACTGAAGCTTTCTTT | CASTSLESNTEAFF
- | TRBJ2-3 | TRBV27 | - | TGTGCCAGCAGTTTATATGCCACGAGGCCTCCTAGCACAGATACGCAGTATTTT | CASSLYATRPPSTDTQYF
- | TRBJ1-1 | TRBV6-1 | - | TGTGCCAGCAGTGAAGCTGGGGGCCGGGGAGGGGCTTTCTTT | CASSEAGGRGGAFF
- | TRBJ1-4 | TRBV6-6 | - | TGTGCCAGCAGTTCAGGGTCAGGGGTTAATGAAAAACTGTTTTTT | CASSSGSGVNEKLFF
- | TRBJ2-5 | TRBV5-4 | TRBD1 | TGTGCCAGCAGACCCGGGACAGAAGAGACCCAGTACTTC | CASRPGTEETQYF
- | TRBJ1-3 | TRBV7-9 | TRBD1 | TGTGCCAGCAGCTCAGACAGGGCGTACGGAAACACCATATATTTT | CASSSDRAYGNTIYF
- | TRBJ2-7 | TRBV5-4 | TRBD2 | TGTGCCAGCAGCCCCGGACTAGCGGGGGGTCGGTACGAGCAGTACTTC | CASSPGLAGGRYEQYF
- | TRBJ1-2 | TRBV5-6 | - | TGTGCCAGCAGCTTTCAGGGAGGGGCGCTCTATGGCTACACCTTC | CASSFQGGALYGYTF